Following are 29 T cell receptor beta chains from one sample sequenced in a study of blood T cell repertoires in COVID-19. Only in-frame clones appear in the TCRdb table, and some are missing; sequencing was by immunoSEQ multiplex PCR. The sample consists of 34,000 or so clones, about nine tenths of them appearing once. Source material: peripheral blood. Receptor source: a man in his forties or fifties with active or convalescent COVID-19.

The chain couples TRBV10-2 to TRBJ2-4, with D perhaps matching TRBD2 (5 bases). Germline CDR1 is WSHSY and CDR2 is SAAADI. The CDR3 is 12 amino acids. V shed 11 bases and J shed 5 bases, with 13 bases lying between them. This CDR3 is CAAGAVENIQYF. In nucleotides, the CDR3 is TGCGCCGCCGGAGCGGTCGAAAACATTCAGTACTTC.

The genes are TRBV11-3 and TRBJ2-1, with TRBD2 matching over 8 bases. CDR1 and CDR2 from the germline V gene are SGHNT and YENEEA. This CDR3 is 16 amino acids long. V lost 4 bases to trimming and J lost 2 bases; unmatched junction nucleotides: 7. The CDR3 DNA is TGTGCCAGCAGCTCGGGTAGCGGGAACACCTACAATGAGCAGTTCTTC. It encodes CASSSGSGNTYNEQFF.

V gene TRBV4-1 combines with J gene TRBJ2-2; 12 positions agree with TRBD2. Germline V lookup: CDR1 MGHRA, CDR2 YSYEKL. This CDR3 region has 21 residues. Trimming cost V 4 bases and J 7 bases; bases outside gene matches: 22. The CDR3 region has the DNA TGCGCCAGCAGCCGGAAAGGAGGACAGCCTTTGACTAGCGGGAGTTACGGGGAGCTGTTTTTT. Residues: CASSRKGGQPLTSGSYGELFF.

V gene TRBV5-1 combines with J gene TRBJ2-7; TRBD1 matches at 9 bases. CDR3 length equals 17 residues. The ends lost 4 bases at V and 0 bases at J; junction bases unmatched: 11. Germline-derived CDR1 and CDR2 are SGHRS and YFSETQ. This chain's CDR3 is CASSSSGTGRSSYEQYF. CDR3 DNA: TGCGCCAGCAGCAGTTCGGGGACAGGGCGGTCCTCCTACGAGCAGTACTTC.

This chain connects TRBV6-5 to TRBJ2-7, with D perhaps TRBD2 (5 bases). The V end was cut by 5 bases, the J end by 0 bases, with 5 bases between. Germline CDR1 is MNHEY and CDR2 is SVGAGI. The CDR3 length is 12 residues. CDR3 protein: CASSRGSYEQYF. In DNA, the CDR3 is TGTGCCAGCAGTCGGGGCTCCTACGAGCAGTACTTC.

V and J are TRBV19 and TRBJ2-2, with 8 bases fitting TRBD1. Germline V CDR1 and CDR2: LNHDA, SQIVND (reference sequence). V lost 5 bases and J lost 7; bases outside the gene matches: 9. The CDR3 spans 15 residues. This CDR3 is CASSPRGQGIGELFF. CDR3 sequence (DNA): TGTGCCAGTAGTCCCCGAGGACAGGGAATCGGGGAGCTGTTTTTT.

This clone was found once. This chain uses TRBV6-2 or TRBV6-3 with TRBJ2-2; 7 nucleotides line up with TRBD1. The CDR3 is 13 amino acids. J was trimmed by 6 bases and V by 6 bases; bases with no gene match: 4. CDR1 is MNHEY and CDR2 is SVGEGT in the germline V gene. CDR3 bases: TGTGCCAGCAGCTCACAGGGGTCCGGGGAGCTGTTTTTT. Its translation: CASSSQGSGELFF.

The rearrangement uses TRBV28 and TRBJ2-7; the match to TRBD2 covers 7 bases. Germline V gives CDR1 MDHEN, CDR2 SYDVKM. The ends lost 3 bases at V and 1 base at J; junction bases unmatched: 9. This CDR3 is 16 amino acids long. As DNA, the CDR3 is TGTGCCAGCAGTTTCTGGGGGAGGGAGTGGTCCTACGAGCAGTACTTC. Amino acid sequence: CASSFWGREWSYEQYF.

This chain uses TRBV5-6 with TRBJ2-7; 9 bases line up with TRBD1. From germline, CDR1 is SGHDT and CDR2 YYEEEE. This CDR3 has 16 residues. Trimming cost V 1 base and J 5 bases; bases outside gene matches: 10. The CDR3 nucleotides read TGTGCCAGCAGCTTGCCCTTAACGGACAGGGGTGACGAGCAGTACTTC. It translates to CASSLPLTDRGDEQYF.

This clone has more than one count but fewer than ten. CDR3: CASSYSPPGLRDVLTF. DNA for the CDR3: TGTGCCAGCAGTTACTCGCCACCGGGACTCCGCGACGTCCTGACTTTC. The chain couples TRBV6-5 to TRBJ2-6; perhaps TRBD2 as D (6 bases). Germline CDR1 MNHEY, CDR2 SVGAGI. The length of the CDR3 is 16 residues. V lost 0 bases to trimming and J lost 11 bases, with 17 bases between them.

CDR3 sequence reads: CASSSWDSYQETQYF. CDR3 in DNA: TGTGCCAGCAGTTCCTGGGACAGCTATCAAGAGACCCAGTACTTC. The V call is TRBV28, the J call TRBJ2-5, with 7 bases identical to TRBD1. The trim removed 4 bases at V and 2 bases at J, leaving 7 bases unmatched. Germline V gives CDR1 MDHEN, CDR2 SYDVKM. The CDR3 is made up of 15 amino acids.

The chain has TRBV5-1 and TRBJ2-1, with TRBD2 matching over 10 bases. The CDR3 runs 18 residues. V was clipped by 3 bases and J by 5 bases; unmatched bases: 14. Germline V gene data show CDR1 as SGHRS and CDR2 as YFSETQ. DNA for the CDR3: TGCGCCAGCAGCTGGGCGCAGCTAGCGGGAGATCAGCACAATGAGCAGTTCTTC. This encodes CASSWAQLAGDQHNEQFF.

The gene calls are TRBV19 and TRBJ2-1, with D possibly being TRBD2 (5 bases). Looked up from germline, CDR1 is LNHDA and CDR2 is SQIVND (reference sequence). The CDR3 has 15 residues. V was cut by 3 bases and J by 2 bases, with 11 bases left in between. For the CDR3, the DNA is TGTGCCAGTAGTATTCTCGGGGAACCCTACAATGAGCAGTTCTTC. Encoded protein: CASSILGEPYNEQFF.

The rearrangement links TRBV7-2 to TRBJ2-3, with 13 bases identical to TRBD2. The J segment lost 4 bases and the V segment lost 4 bases, leaving 5 bases of the junction unmatched. The CDR3 is made up of 16 amino acids. Germline values: CDR1 SGHTA, CDR2 FQGNSA. CDR3 nucleotide sequence: TGTGCCAGCAGCTCGGGACTAGCGGGATTGGCAGATACGCAGTATTTT. This gives the protein CASSSGLAGLADTQYF. The variable domain in full, with the rest retrieved from reference TRBV7-2 and TRBJ2-3, is GAGVSQSPSNKVTEKGKDVELRCDPISGHTALYWYRQSLGQGLEFLIYFQGNSAPDKSGLPSDRFSAERTGGSVSTLTIQRTQQEDSAVYLCASSSGLAGLADTQYFGPGTRLTVL.

This clone was recorded only once. The rearrangement joins TRBV28 to TRBJ2-1; 11 bases are shared with TRBD2. The junction had 3 bases not matched to a gene; V was cut back by 4 bases and J by 10 bases. The germline gives CDR1 MDHEN, CDR2 SYDVKM. The length of the CDR3 is 13 residues. CDR3 in amino acids: CASSSSGRMEQFF. The DNA for the CDR3 is TGTGCCAGCAGTTCTAGCGGGAGGATGGAGCAGTTCTTC. The variable domain in full, with the rest retrieved from reference TRBV28 and TRBJ2-1, is DVKVTQSSRYLVKRTGEKVFLECVQDMDHENMFWYRQDPGLGLRLIYFSYDVKMKEKGDIPEGYSVSREKKERFSLILESASTNQTSMYLCASSSSGRMEQFFGPGTRLTVL.

V gene TRBV18 combines with J gene TRBJ2-1, with 8 bases fitting TRBD2. CDR3 size: 14 residues. Germline V gene sequence: CDR1 KGHSH, CDR2 LQKENI. Trimming removed 5 bases from V and 8 bases from J; junction bases left unmatched: 8. CDR3 sequence: CASSKGAGDHEQFF. The CDR3 DNA follows: TGTGCCAGCTCAAAAGGAGCGGGAGACCATGAGCAGTTCTTC.

The chain is built from TRBV5-4 and TRBJ2-2, with D uncertain. Trimming removed 2 bases from V and 4 bases from J, with 6 bases in between. CDR3 size: 13 residues. Germline CDR1 and CDR2: SGHNT and YYREEE (reference sequence). DNA of the CDR3: TGTGCCAGCAGCTTTAGTATCACCGGGGAGCTGTTTTTT. It codes for CASSFSITGELFF.

The rearrangement links TRBV28 to TRBJ2-1; D may be TRBD2 (6 bases). This CDR3 has 14 residues. Deletions cut 2 bases from V and 6 bases from J, with 11 bases between. The germline V gene encodes CDR1 MDHEN and CDR2 SYDVKM. In DNA form, the CDR3 reads TGTGCCAGCAGTTTAGTTGTGCGGGGCAATGAGCAGTTCTTC. This encodes CASSLVVRGNEQFF.

V is TRBV7-2 and J is TRBJ2-1; 13 bases map to TRBD2. The CDR3 spans 17 residues. Germline assignment: CDR1 SGHTA and CDR2 FQGNSA. The V and J ends lost 3 bases and 4 bases, in that order; junction bases with no gene match: 6. The chain's CDR3 is CASSFGRTSGGYNEQFF. The CDR3 DNA sequence: TGTGCCAGCAGCTTTGGGAGGACTAGCGGGGGTTACAATGAGCAGTTCTTC.

The V and J genes are TRBV18 and TRBJ2-2; D gene uncertain. V was clipped by 3 bases and J by 0 bases, with 5 bases between them. The CDR3 spans 14 residues. CDR1 and CDR2 (germline): KGHSH, LQKENI. CDR3 coding DNA: TGTGCCAGCTCACCTGGAGCGAACACCGGGGAGCTGTTTTTT. Translating it yields CASSPGANTGELFF.

The rearrangement joins TRBV7-8 to TRBJ2-1, with 11 bases aligning to TRBD2. In germline, CDR1 is SGHVS, CDR2 FQNEAQ. With 5 bases clipped from V and 3 bases from J, the junction kept 12 bases outside the gene matches. CDR3 length: 18 residues. CDR3: CASSLGLAGPTFYNEQFF. In DNA form, the CDR3 reads TGTGCCAGCAGCCTTGGACTAGCGGGCCCCACCTTCTACAATGAGCAGTTCTTC.

This chain connects TRBV4-3 to TRBJ1-5; a possible D gene is TRBD1 (5 bases). V lost 0 bases and J lost 2, with 14 bases in between. There are 17 residues in the CDR3. CDR1 and CDR2 from the germline V gene are LGHNA and YSLEER. In nucleotides, the CDR3 is TGCGCCAGCAGCCAAGATCGGGGGGGAAAGGGCAATCAGCCCCAGCATTTT. Amino acid sequence: CASSQDRGGKGNQPQHF.

This chain joins TRBV25-1 and TRBJ1-2; possible D gene TRBD1, 5 bases. Germline values: CDR1 MGHDK, CDR2 SYGVNS. Trimming pared 4 bases from V and 6 bases from J, leaving 12 bases between. The CDR3 is made up of 13 amino acids. DNA of the CDR3: TGTGCCAGCAGTGTCACACCGGGGGATGGCTACACCTTC. Residues: CASSVTPGDGYTF.

The chain employs TRBV10-2 and TRBJ1-2; TRBD1 is a possible D gene (6 bases). The CDR3 consists of 14 residues. V lost 5 bases to trimming and J lost 6 bases, with 16 bases between them. Germline V CDR1 and CDR2: WSHSY, SAAADI. Here the CDR3 reads CASSPNRARHGYTF. CDR3 bases: TGCGCCAGCAGTCCAAACAGGGCCCGCCATGGCTACACCTTC.

The rearrangement links TRBV19 to TRBJ2-3; D unresolved. Per the germline V gene, CDR1 is LNHDA and CDR2 is SQIVND (reference sequence). V was clipped by 3 bases and J by 0 bases, with 7 bases between them. The CDR3 runs 14 residues. The CDR3, as DNA: TGTGCCAGTAGTATGCGGAGTAGCACAGATACGCAGTATTTT. It translates to CASSMRSSTDTQYF.

V and J are TRBV23-1 and TRBJ2-7, with 12 bases that match TRBD1. TRBV23-1 has ORF status, its function being uncertain. The V and J ends lost 6 bases and 7 bases, in that order; junction bases with no gene match: 10. The CDR3 sequence is 15 residues long. The CDR3 spells CASRPRDRGLGEQYF. CDR3 nucleotide sequence: TGCGCCAGCAGGCCCCGGGACAGGGGGCTGGGGGAGCAGTACTTC.

This chain uses TRBV30 with TRBJ2-7; possible D gene TRBD2, 7 bases. The germline V gene encodes CDR1 GTSNPN and CDR2 SVGIG (reference sequence). V was pared by 0 bases and J by 6 bases, with 9 bases between. There are 12 residues in the CDR3. The CDR3 DNA sequence: TGTGCCTGGAGTGTAGGGGGGGCCGAGCAGTACTTC. This encodes CAWSVGGAEQYF.

The chain employs TRBV19 and TRBJ2-1; TRBD2 aligns across 12 bases. In germline, CDR1 is LNHDA, CDR2 SQIVND (reference sequence). After removal of 2 bases from V and 0 bases from J, the junction contained 8 bases not matched to a gene. The CDR3 length is 19 residues. The chain's CDR3 is CASSIPLAGGLNSYNEQFF. The CDR3 DNA follows: TGTGCCAGTAGTATACCACTAGCGGGAGGACTCAACTCCTACAATGAGCAGTTCTTC.

The J gene is TRBJ2-3, the V gene TRBV5-8, with D tentatively TRBD1 (5 bases). The CDR3 loop spans 13 amino acids. V gave up 2 bases and J gave up 8 bases, with 12 bases separating them. Germline assignment: CDR1 SGHTS and CDR2 YDEGEE. The CDR3 reads CASSFQGSLTQYF. The CDR3 DNA follows: TGTGCCAGCAGCTTTCAGGGAAGTCTTACGCAGTATTTT.